The next 4 T cell receptor beta chains were all read from a single sample in a study of OX40 agonist ivuxolimab in advanced cancers. Sequencing was performed with immunoSEQ multiplex PCR; in TCRdb, only in-frame clones are kept and a portion is missing. The sample includes 60,000 to 95,000 clones, roughly 90% of them seen just once. The source material was CD4+ or CD8+ T cells sorted from blood, sampled in a trial of the OX40 agonist ivuxolimab. These receptors all stem from an adult with an advanced solid tumor such as melanoma, head and neck, liver or kidney cancer.

This clone came up once. J is TRBJ2-7 and V is TRBV2; D gene unclear. Looked up from germline, CDR1 is SNHLY and CDR2 is FYNNEI. Trimming removed 6 bases from V and 2 bases from J, with 14 bases in between. The CDR3 has 14 amino acids. The CDR3 spells CASRAMGVAYEQYF. For the CDR3, the DNA is TGTGCCAGCAGAGCCATGGGCGTGGCCTACGAGCAGTACTTC.

V usage is TRBV14 and J usage is TRBJ2-7; 13 bases fit TRBD2. Trimming cost V 4 bases and J 3 bases; bases outside gene matches: 9. CDR1 SGHDN and CDR2 FVKESK come from the germline V gene. This CDR3 is built from 17 residues. Here the CDR3 DNA reads TGTGCCAGCAGCCCTCCGGCGGGACTAGCGGGGTTCTACGAGCAGTACTTC. This codes for CASSPPAGLAGFYEQYF.

This chain joins TRBV27 and TRBJ2-2; TRBD1 aligns across 8 bases. This CDR3 is 14 amino acids long. V was clipped by 7 bases and J by 6 bases; unmatched bases: 7. Germline V gene lookup returns CDR1 MNHEY and CDR2 SMNVEV (reference sequence). This CDR3 reads CASMSAGGPGELFF. Written as DNA, the CDR3 is TGTGCCAGCATGTCGGCAGGGGGCCCCGGGGAGCTGTTTTTT.

V and J are TRBV7-2 and TRBJ2-5, with a possible D match to TRBD2 (6 bases). Germline V gene data show CDR1 as SGHTA and CDR2 as FQGNSA. V lost 4 bases to trimming and J lost 5 bases, with 17 bases between them. The CDR3 covers 15 residues. The CDR3 region is CASSSFASDPETQYF. For the CDR3, the DNA is TGTGCCAGCAGCTCTTTTGCTAGCGATCCGGAGACCCAGTACTTC. Together with reference TRBV7-2 and TRBJ2-5, the CDR3 gives the full variable domain: GAGVSQSPSNKVTEKGKDVELRCDPISGHTALYWYRQSLGQGLEFLIYFQGNSAPDKSGLPSDRFSAERTGGSVSTLTIQRTQQEDSAVYLCASSSFASDPETQYFGPGTRLLVL.